The 8 T cell receptor beta chains below come from one sample, sequenced in a study of T cells in Graves' hyperthyroidism and ophthalmopathy. There were TCR beta CDR3 regions amplified from RNA transcripts. Carried out on the TCR CDR3, a first-round RT-PCR used the HTBI primer set. TCRdb reprocessed the multiplex PCR reads via MiXCR and lists one record per CDR3 protein. The data contain more than 300,000 distinct CDR3 sequences, roughly 17% of them singletons. Material: blood. Receptors were obtained from a woman under 40 with Graves' hyperthyroidism that later progressed to Graves' ophthalmopathy.

This clonotype was recorded a few times. The chain is built from TRBV5-1 and TRBJ2-7; D call uncertain. The CDR3 sequence is 13 residues long. The germline CDR1 and CDR2 sequences are SGHRS and YFSETQ. V lost 0 bases, J lost 5 bases, and 9 bases lay in between. CDR3 nucleotides: TGCGCCAGCAGCTTGGGGGCTACAGACGAGCAGTACTTC. Protein sequence: CASSLGATDEQYF.

In its sample, this clonotype was seen many times. V gene TRBV19 combines with J gene TRBJ2-2, with D tentatively TRBD1 (5 bases). CDR1 is LNHDA, CDR2 SQIVND, per germline (reference sequence). Trimming cost V 2 bases and J 6 bases, with 16 bases left between them. CDR3 length equals 16 residues. The CDR3 is CASSILKAGSAGELFF. The DNA for the CDR3 is TGTGCCAGTAGTATATTAAAGGCAGGGTCCGCCGGGGAGCTGTTTTTT.

This clonotype was observed a handful of times. A read error may produce the germline difference seen at one junction end. The chain joins TRBV19 to TRBJ1-1; 8 bases match TRBD1. The CDR3 consists of 15 residues. CDR1 is LNHDA and CDR2 is SQIVND in the germline V gene (reference sequence). The CDR3 is CASSARDRLNTKAFF. For the CDR3, the DNA is TGTGCCAGTAGTGCCCGGGACAGGTTAAACACTAAAGCTTTCTTT. Full variable domain (missing parts from reference TRBV19 and TRBJ1-1): DGGITQSPKYLFRKEGQNVTLSCEQNLNHDAMYWYRQDPGQGLRLIYYSQIVNDFQKGDIAEGYSVSREKKESFPLTVTSAQKNPTAFYLCASSARDRLNTKAFFGQGTRLTVV.

V and J are TRBV14 and TRBJ2-5, with D possibly matching TRBD2 (5 bases). V lost 4 bases and J 4 bases, leaving 10 bases between the germline ends. The CDR3 has 13 amino acids. Germline CDR1 is SGHDN and CDR2 is FVKESK. The CDR3 is CASSRYRGETQYF. CDR3 DNA: TGTGCCAGCAGCCGCTACCGGGGAGAGACCCAGTACTTC.

This clonotype was seen many times. The rearrangement links TRBV12-3 or TRBV12-4 to TRBJ2-5; perhaps D is TRBD1 or TRBD2 (5 bases each). V was trimmed by 5 bases and J by 4 bases, leaving 11 bases between them. This CDR3 is built from 13 residues. CDR3 sequence: CASSRTRGETQYF. The CDR3 nucleotides are TGTGCCAGCAGTCGGACACGGGGAGAGACCCAGTACTTC.

The V call is TRBV30, the J call TRBJ2-1; TRBD2 matches at 7 bases. With V trimmed by 8 bases and J by 2 bases, 9 bases remained unmatched. This CDR3 has 14 residues. Germline assignment: CDR1 GTSNPN and CDR2 SVGIG (reference sequence). CDR3 region: CASVASGPYNEQFF. CDR3 DNA sequence: TGTGCCAGCGTGGCTAGCGGACCCTACAATGAGCAGTTCTTC.

This clonotype was seen many times. V and J are TRBV27 and TRBJ2-7; D gene uncertain. The CDR3 loop spans 13 amino acids. The V end was cut by 2 bases, the J end by 3 bases, with 8 bases between. The germline gives CDR1 MNHEY, CDR2 SMNVEV (reference sequence). The CDR3 region is CASSLRGSYEQYF. The CDR3 DNA is TGTGCCAGCAGTTTAAGAGGCAGCTACGAGCAGTACTTC.

The chain has TRBV7-9 and TRBJ1-1, with unresolved D. Germline assignment: CDR1 SEHNR and CDR2 FQNEAQ (reference sequence). V shed 5 bases and J shed 1 base, with 5 bases lying between them. The CDR3 runs to 12 residues. This chain's CDR3 is CASSPTNTEAFF. DNA of the CDR3: TGTGCCAGCAGCCCCACGAACACTGAAGCTTTCTTT.